This TCR beta chain was captured in a study of shared T cell receptors in the human thymus. Repertoires were generated with immunoSEQ multiplex PCR, while TCRdb's copy carries only in-frame clones and drops some. The repertoire holds hundreds of thousands of clones, with around 89% as singletons. The germline V gene has CDR1 MNHEY and CDR2 SMNVEV (reference sequence). The trim removed 7 bases at V and 1 base at J, leaving 19 bases unmatched. This CDR3 has 19 residues. The same data also went into a second study, on human thymus T cells. That study reports: Thymus specimens were resections from corrective heart surgery. Overlap was high between thymic repertoires from unrelated individuals, as reported in related research.

The receptor was isolated from a boy younger than two with a congenital heart defect. This chain uses TRBV27 with TRBJ2-3, with 8 bases lining up with TRBD2. Sequences were obtained from thymocytes. For the CDR3, the DNA is TGTGCCAGCAAGCCGTTTATTGGTCCGGGAGGGCCTGGCACAGATACGCAGTATTTT. Its protein product is CASKPFIGPGGPGTDTQYF.